These 19 T cell receptor beta chains were all obtained from the same sample, sequenced in a study of radiotherapy plus CTLA-4 blockade in lung cancer. TCRdb's table, derived via immunoSEQ multiplex PCR, lists solely in-frame clones and lacks some. In the table there are approximately 60,000 clones, around 80% of which are singletons. The sample in question was peripheral blood, obtained from a patient treated with radiotherapy plus ipilimumab. All receptors derive from a human donor with non-small cell lung cancer whose response to radiotherapy plus ipilimumab could not be evaluated.

The J gene is TRBJ1-2, the V gene TRBV7-2, with D unclear. In germline, CDR1 is SGHTA, CDR2 FQGNSA. Trimming left V 0 bases short and J 5 bases short, with 7 bases between. The CDR3 sequence is 13 residues long. CDR3 nucleotides: TGTGCCAGCAGCTTAGCAGGAGGTTATGGCTACACCTTC. Translation gives CASSLAGGYGYTF.

The V gene is TRBV7-9, the J gene TRBJ1-1; 8 bases agree with TRBD1. Germline values: CDR1 SEHNR, CDR2 FQNEAQ (reference sequence). The CDR3 consists of 16 residues. V dropped 1 base and J dropped 3; count of bases not matched to a gene: 7. CDR3 loop: CASSLGTGTADTEAFF. As DNA, the CDR3 is TGTGCCAGCAGCTTAGGGACAGGGACGGCGGACACTGAAGCTTTCTTT. The full variable domain, in which reference TRBV7-9 and TRBJ1-1 provide the parts outside the CDR3, is DTGVSQNPRHKITKRGQNVTFRCDPISEHNRLYWYRQTLGQGPEFLTYFQNEAQLEKSRLLSDRFSAERPKGSFSTLEIQRTEQGDSAMYLCASSLGTGTADTEAFFGQGTRLTVV.

This chain uses TRBV7-9 with TRBJ2-5, with TRBD2 matching over 8 bases. This CDR3 has 15 residues. Germline V gene sequence: CDR1 SEHNR, CDR2 FQNEAQ (reference sequence). Losses at the gene ends were 3 bases for V and 1 base for J; bases not matched to a gene: 4. The CDR3 DNA sequence: TGTGCCAGCAGCTTCAGCGGGAGACTCCAAGAGACCCAGTACTTC. Its protein product is CASSFSGRLQETQYF.

The gene calls are TRBV29-1 and TRBJ1-2, with 11 positions matching TRBD1. The germline V gene has CDR1 SQVTM and CDR2 ANQGSEA. Losses at the gene ends were 4 bases for V and 5 bases for J; bases not matched to a gene: 6. The CDR3 has 14 amino acids. In DNA form, the CDR3 reads TGCAGCGTTGTGGACAGGGGGCTTTTTTATGGCTACACCTTC. Its protein is CSVVDRGLFYGYTF.

This chain joins TRBV29-1 and TRBJ2-1, with TRBD1 identical over 11 bases. J lost 8 bases, V lost 8 bases, and 8 bases had no gene match. Per germline, CDR1 SQVTM and CDR2 ANQGSEA. The CDR3 covers 13 residues. The CDR3 DNA follows: TGCAGCTGGACAGGGGGCGAGGTCTATGAGCAGTTCTTC. It translates to CSWTGGEVYEQFF.

This clone was detected a few times. The rearrangement joins TRBV5-1 to TRBJ2-3, with 9 bases matching TRBD2. Unmatched junction bases numbered 5, after V lost 0 bases and J lost 6 bases. The CDR3 runs 15 residues. Germline CDR1 is SGHRS and CDR2 is YFSETQ. CDR3: CASSLDLAGRDTQYF. CDR3 bases: TGCGCCAGCAGCTTGGACCTAGCGGGGAGGGATACGCAGTATTTT.

The genes are TRBV2 and TRBJ2-1; D may be TRBD2 (6 bases). The V gene lost 2 bases and the J gene lost 2 bases, with 7 bases spanning the gap. The germline V gene has CDR1 SNHLY and CDR2 FYNNEI. The CDR3 contains 14 residues. The CDR3 bases are TGTGCCAGCAGTGAAAGCGGGCCCTACAATGAGCAGTTCTTC. This translates into CASSESGPYNEQFF.

The chain is built from TRBV9 and TRBJ2-1, with D perhaps matching TRBD1 (6 bases). V shed 0 bases and J shed 4 bases, with 14 bases lying between them. Germline values: CDR1 SGDLS, CDR2 YYNGEE. The CDR3 loop spans 16 amino acids. The chain's CDR3 is CASSVAFMRGYNEQFF. As DNA, the CDR3 is TGTGCCAGCAGCGTAGCTTTTATGAGGGGGTACAATGAGCAGTTCTTC.

CDR3 protein: CAWSNQGAEKLFF. The CDR3 coding sequence is TGTGCCTGGTCTAATCAGGGTGCTGAAAAACTGTTTTTT. The chain carries TRBV30 and TRBJ1-4, with D perhaps TRBD1 (5 bases). Germline-derived CDR1 and CDR2 are GTSNPN and SVGIG (reference sequence). V lost 5 bases and J lost 7, with 14 bases in between. This CDR3 is built from 13 residues.

This chain uses TRBV5-1 with TRBJ2-3, with D possibly being TRBD1 (5 bases). Trimming pared 7 bases from V and 2 bases from J, leaving 14 bases between. This CDR3 region has 14 residues. Germline lookup yields CDR1 SGHRS and CDR2 YFSETQ. The CDR3 region has the DNA TGCGCCAGCGAGTCAGGGTCGAACACAGATACGCAGTATTTT. This sequence encodes CASESGSNTDTQYF.

The chain combines TRBV4-3 with TRBJ2-7; 7 positions agree with TRBD1. V dropped 4 bases and J dropped 4; count of bases not matched to a gene: 7. CDR1 and CDR2 from the germline V gene are LGHNA and YSLEER. This CDR3 spans 14 amino acids. CDR3 coding DNA: TGCGCCAGCAGCCGTCGGACAGGATATTACGAGCAGTACTTC. This codes for CASSRRTGYYEQYF.

CDR3 coding DNA: TGTGCCACCTCTCGGACTAGCGGGTCCACAGATACGCAGTATTTT. Encoded protein: CATSRTSGSTDTQYF. V and J are TRBV19 and TRBJ2-3; TRBD2 matches at 11 bases. V shed 10 bases, J shed 2 bases, and the junction held 8 bases outside the gene matches. From germline, CDR1 is LNHDA and CDR2 SQIVND (reference sequence). The CDR3 length is 15 residues. Complete variable domain (other parts from reference TRBV19 and TRBJ2-3): DGGITQSPKYLFRKEGQNVTLSCEQNLNHDAMYWYRQDPGQGLRLIYYSQIVNDFQKGDIAEGYSVSREKKESFPLTVTSAQKNPTAFYLCATSRTSGSTDTQYFGPGTRLTVL.

The chain uses TRBV5-4 and TRBJ2-7; D may be TRBD1 (6 bases). Germline CDR1 SGHNT, CDR2 YYREEE (reference sequence). The V end lost 4 bases, the J end lost 0 bases, and 17 bases lay between the germline ends. The CDR3 length is 16 residues. In nucleotides, the CDR3 is TGTGCCAGCAGCGGGTGGAGACAGGAAAGCTCCTACGAGCAGTACTTC. Encoded protein: CASSGWRQESSYEQYF.

The chain employs TRBV5-1 and TRBJ1-3; possible D gene TRBD1, 5 bases. Trimming took 1 base from V and 0 from J, leaving 11 bases between them. This CDR3 is built from 16 residues. Germline CDR1 SGHRS, CDR2 YFSETQ. In nucleotides, the CDR3 is TGCGCCAGCAGCTTGAGAGACAGCCTCTCTGGAAACACCATATATTTT. Encoded protein: CASSLRDSLSGNTIYF.

This CDR3 is CASSRDRDPNYGYTF. The DNA for the CDR3 is TGTGCCAGCAGCAGGGACAGGGATCCCAACTATGGCTACACCTTC. V gene TRBV9 combines with J gene TRBJ1-2, with 9 bases that match TRBD1. CDR1 SGDLS and CDR2 YYNGEE come from the germline V gene. The CDR3 loop spans 15 amino acids. Losses at the gene ends were 4 bases for V and 2 bases for J; bases not matched to a gene: 6.

The chain links TRBV14 to TRBJ1-2, with TRBD1 matching 7 bases. The CDR3 is 16 residues long. The J segment lost 3 bases and the V segment lost 1 base, leaving 8 bases of the junction unmatched. Germline-derived CDR1 and CDR2 are SGHDN and FVKESK. CDR3 sequence: CASSQGLRGQDYGYTF. CDR3 coding DNA: TGTGCCAGCAGCCAAGGGTTGAGGGGGCAGGACTATGGCTACACCTTC.

This sequence joins TRBV11-3 and TRBJ1-1; 8 positions agree with TRBD1. Germline V gene lookup returns CDR1 SGHNT and CDR2 YENEEA. V trimming: 1 base; J trimming: 4 bases; junction bases outside the gene matches: 2. The CDR3 loop spans 14 amino acids. The CDR3 DNA is TGTGCCAGCAGCTTAGCAGGGGGCGGCACTGAAGCTTTCTTT. Translating gives CASSLAGGGTEAFF.

This clone was seen just once. J is TRBJ2-3 and V is TRBV29-1; tentatively, D is TRBD2 (7 bases). The CDR3 loop spans 14 amino acids. Germline CDR1 SQVTM, CDR2 ANQGSEA. The ends were cut back, 5 bases at V and 5 bases at J, with 17 bases in the middle. The DNA for the CDR3 is TGCAGCGTTAATCGATACAGGGAGGGAGATACGCAGTATTTT. This encodes CSVNRYREGDTQYF.

This clone was seen just once. The chain recombines TRBV2 with TRBJ1-1; 7 bases line up with TRBD1. This CDR3 comprises 12 residues. The germline CDR1 and CDR2 sequences are SNHLY and FYNNEI. Trimming took 7 bases from V and 7 from J; bases not matched to a gene: 6. The CDR3 sequence is CASNRRGREAFF. In DNA, the CDR3 is TGTGCCAGCAATCGGAGGGGGCGTGAAGCTTTCTTT.